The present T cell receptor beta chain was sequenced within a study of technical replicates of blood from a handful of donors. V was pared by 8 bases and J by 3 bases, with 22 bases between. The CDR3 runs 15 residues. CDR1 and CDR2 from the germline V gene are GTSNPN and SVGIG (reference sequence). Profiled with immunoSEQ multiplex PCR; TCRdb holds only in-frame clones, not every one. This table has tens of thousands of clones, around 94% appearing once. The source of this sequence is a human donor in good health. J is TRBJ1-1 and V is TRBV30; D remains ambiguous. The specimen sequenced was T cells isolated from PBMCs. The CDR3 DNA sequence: TGTGCCGGATTTATAGGAAGTAGCATGGACACTGAAGCTTTCTTT. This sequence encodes CAGFIGSSMDTEAFF.